Described below is a single TCR beta chain sequence and its context. The antigen is undetermined. The data stem from a study of siplizumab effects on memory and regulatory T cells. Study conclusions and caveats: Naive T cells appeared more diverse than memory cells and seemed to be major alloresponse contributors.

This CDR3 comprises 15 residues. Germline lookup yields CDR1 KGHSH and CDR2 LQKENI. V lost 3 bases and J lost 2; bases outside the gene matches: 5. The method was immunoSEQ multiplex PCR; TCRdb's version includes in-frame clones alone and lacks a portion of them. The table has around 100,000 clones, about 95% seen once. This TCR came from a human donor in good health. The V and J genes are TRBV18 and TRBJ2-7, with 9 bases aligning to TRBD2. Sample: non-Treg CD4+ T cells sorted from blood. CDR3 amino acids: CASSPVTSGTYEQYF. In DNA, the CDR3 is TGTGCCAGCTCACCGGTGACTAGCGGTACCTACGAGCAGTACTTC.